The clone carrying this T cell receptor beta chain has more than one count but fewer than ten. Time point of the sample: healthy volunteer bleed at 6 weeks. The starting material, unfractionated whole blood, was used for total RNA extraction. These data belong to a study of human T cells and chemical hapten exposure. TCRdb reanalysed the RACE reads using MiXCR and keeps one entry per CDR3 protein. This sample has some 65,000 distinct CDR3 sequences; 6% to 7% occur once, and the top ten carry 3% to 4%. The V end was cut by 0 bases, the J end by 0 bases, with 6 bases between. The CDR3 loop spans 15 amino acids. Germline CDR1 and CDR2: SGHTS and YDEGEE.

V and J are TRBV5-8 and TRBJ1-4; D perhaps matches TRBD1 (5 bases). The clonotype comes from a female donor in good health. Some clones in this sample may be carry-over from other donors' samples. Sequences were obtained from whole blood. CDR3 sequence (DNA): TGTGCCAGCAGCTTGGCGGGACCAACTAATGAAAAACTGTTTTTT. Translating it yields CASSLAGPTNEKLFF.